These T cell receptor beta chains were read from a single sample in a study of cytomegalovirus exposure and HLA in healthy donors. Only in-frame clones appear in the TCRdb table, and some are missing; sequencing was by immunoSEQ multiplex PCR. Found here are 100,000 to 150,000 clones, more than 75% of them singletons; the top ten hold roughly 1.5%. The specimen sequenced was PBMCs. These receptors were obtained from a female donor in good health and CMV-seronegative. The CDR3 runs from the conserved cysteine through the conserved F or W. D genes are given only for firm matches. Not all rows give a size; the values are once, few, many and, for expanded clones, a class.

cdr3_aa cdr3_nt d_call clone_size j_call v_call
CARSHGGAGGDTQYF TGTGCCAGAAGCCACGGAGGGGCGGGAGGCGATACGCAGTATTTT TRBD2 NA TRBJ2-3 TRBV5-3
CASSLSPGGAYEQYF TGTGCCAGCAGCTTATCGCCTGGAGGGGCCTACGAGCAGTACTTC NA NA TRBJ2-7 TRBV5-4
CASSSGGSYNEQFF TGTGCCAGCAGCTCAGGGGGCTCCTACAATGAGCAGTTCTTC TRBD1 NA TRBJ2-1 TRBV5-4
CASSRIATGTGNQPQHF TGTGCCAGTAGTAGAATTGCGACAGGGACGGGCAATCAGCCCCAGCATTTT TRBD1 NA TRBJ1-5 TRBV19
CSVGLAGLYEQYF TGCAGCGTTGGGTTAGCGGGACTTTACGAGCAGTACTTC TRBD2 NA TRBJ2-7 TRBV29-1
CASSFYRSHEQYF TGTGCCAGCAGTTTTTATCGGTCCCACGAGCAGTACTTC NA NA TRBJ2-7 TRBV27
CASSAGPSTDTQYF TGTGCCAGTAGTGCGGGTCCTAGCACAGATACGCAGTATTTT NA few TRBJ2-3 TRBV19
CASSLGLAGPTDTQYF TGTGCCAGCAGCCTGGGACTAGCGGGACCCACAGATACGCAGTATTTT TRBD2 once TRBJ2-3 TRBV7-3
CASSNGLAGEETQYF TGTGCCAGCAGCAACGGACTAGCGGGAGAAGAGACCCAGTACTTC TRBD2 few TRBJ2-5 TRBV5-8
CASSSLAGGPNEQFF TGTGCCAGCAGTTCTCTAGCGGGAGGGCCGAATGAGCAGTTCTTC TRBD2 NA TRBJ2-1 TRBV6-4
CASSLDGQGSYEQYF TGTGCCAGCAGCTTGGACGGACAGGGATCCTACGAGCAGTACTTC TRBD1 NA TRBJ2-7 TRBV5-6
CASSESRLAGVYEQYF TGTGCCAGCAGTGAATCCCGACTAGCGGGAGTATACGAGCAGTACTTC TRBD2 few TRBJ2-7 TRBV25-1
CASSLGGGVANTEAFF TGTGCCAGCAGCTTGGGGGGCGGGGTAGCGAACACTGAAGCTTTCTTT NA NA TRBJ1-1 TRBV5-6
CASSSRLAGSYEQYF TGTGCCAGCAGCTCTCGACTAGCGGGGTCCTACGAGCAGTACTTC TRBD2 NA TRBJ2-7 TRBV7-9
CASSMATGGYTF TGTGCCAGCAGTATGGCGACAGGTGGCTACACCTTC NA NA TRBJ1-2 TRBV28
CSVAGTAKTGNTIYF TGCAGCGTCGCCGGGACAGCCAAAACTGGAAACACCATATATTTT TRBD1 NA TRBJ1-3 TRBV29-1
CASSRSGTGSYEQYF TGTGCCAGCAGCAGGTCCGGGACAGGTAGTTACGAGCAGTACTTC TRBD1 NA TRBJ2-7 TRBV9
CASSPYASGSRPYEQYF TGTGCCAGCAGCCCGTATGCTAGCGGGAGTAGGCCATACGAGCAGTACTTC TRBD2 NA TRBJ2-7 TRBV5-4
CASSLGAGGGEKLFF TGTGCCAGCAGCTTGGGGGCAGGGGGTGGTGAAAAACTGTTTTTT TRBD1 few TRBJ1-4 TRBV5-4
CASSPQVQTETQYF TGTGCCAGCTCACCCCAGGTTCAGACCGAGACCCAGTACTTC NA once TRBJ2-5 TRBV18
CASSFGQGNGGYTF TGCGCCAGCAGCTTTGGACAGGGGAATGGGGGCTACACCTTC TRBD1 NA TRBJ1-2 TRBV5-1
CASSHRGYEQYF TGTGCCAGCAGCCACAGGGGTTACGAGCAGTACTTC TRBD1 NA TRBJ2-7 TRBV7-2
CAISSGNTGELFF TGTGCCATCTCTTCCGGGAACACCGGGGAGCTGTTTTTT NA few TRBJ2-2 TRBV10-3
CAPRRQGANYGYTF TGTGCCCCTAGGCGGCAGGGGGCCAACTATGGCTACACCTTC TRBD1 NA TRBJ1-2 TRBV27
CATRGAGFSQPQHF TGTGCCACCCGTGGGGCAGGTTTCTCTCAGCCCCAGCATTTT NA NA TRBJ1-5 TRBV6-5
CASSRRALGRQFF TGTGCCAGCAGTAGGCGGGCCCTGGGCCGGCAGTTCTTC NA NA TRBJ2-1 TRBV27
CASSVRTGGWETQYF TGTGCCAGCAGCGTAAGGACAGGGGGTTGGGAGACCCAGTACTTC TRBD1 NA TRBJ2-5 TRBV9